This is a list of T cell receptor beta chains from one sample in a study of blood T cell repertoires in COVID-19. Repertoires were generated with immunoSEQ multiplex PCR, while TCRdb's copy carries only in-frame clones and drops some. The table includes about 350,000 clones, 80% to 90% detected once. Sequencing was carried out using peripheral blood. All receptors come from a man aged 25-45 years with COVID-19, enrolled during active disease. Each CDR3 is given with its conserved first and last residue. The D gene is left open where the match is weak. Only some rows state a clone size, as once, few, many or a class for expanded clones.

>TRBV10-3|TRBJ2-1|-|14|-
CAITGGPSYNEQFF
TGTGCCATCACCGGCGGGCCGTCCTACAATGAGCAGTTCTTC
>TRBV25-1|TRBJ2-2|once|14|-
CASSEVRQTGELFF
TGTGCCAGCAGTGAAGTTAGACAGACCGGGGAGCTGTTTTTT
>TRBV19|TRBJ1-4|-|15|TRBD1
CASIPTQGEIEKLFF
TGTGCCAGTATCCCAACTCAGGGGGAAATTGAAAAACTGTTTTTT
>TRBV9|TRBJ1-6|-|16|TRBD1
CASSASGTDYNSPLHF
TGTGCCAGCAGCGCGTCCGGGACAGATTATAATTCACCCCTCCACTTT
>TRBV4-3|TRBJ1-4|-|17|-
CASSQVGGPYLSEKLFF
TGCGCCAGCAGCCAAGTGGGGGGACCTTATCTATCCGAAAAACTGTTTTTT
>TRBV5-6|TRBJ2-1|-|14|TRBD2
CAGGLAGVKNEQFF
TGTGCCGGGGGACTAGCGGGAGTCAAGAATGAGCAGTTCTTC
>TRBV7-3|TRBJ1-1|few|13|-
CASSLDRNTEAFF
TGTGCCAGCAGCCTCGACAGGAACACTGAAGCTTTCTTT
>TRBV6-2/TRBV6-3|TRBJ1-1|-|13|TRBD1
CASSYGQGGFAFF
TGTGCCAGCAGTTACGGACAGGGTGGGTTTGCTTTCTTT
>TRBV5-1|TRBJ1-3|-|14|-
CASSGAGSGNTIYF
TGCGCCAGCAGCGGGGCAGGCTCTGGAAACACCATATATTTT
>TRBV18|TRBJ1-6|-|16|-
CASSPLGESYNSPLHF
TGTGCCAGCTCACCCCTTGGAGAATCCTATAATTCACCCCTCCACTTT
>TRBV28|TRBJ1-1|-|15|-
CASSLSDSLNTEAFF
TGTGCCAGCAGTTTATCGGACAGCCTGAACACTGAAGCTTTCTTT
>TRBV5-5|TRBJ2-7|once|14|-
CASSLGTGAYEQYF
TGTGCCAGCAGCTTGGGAACAGGAGCCTACGAGCAGTACTTC
>TRBV7-8|TRBJ1-1|-|16|-
CASSIWGGRGNTEAFF
TGTGCCAGCAGCATTTGGGGGGGCCGAGGAAACACTGAAGCTTTCTTT
>TRBV27|TRBJ2-1|-|16|-
CASREGRASVYNEQFF
TGTGCCAGCAGGGAAGGGCGGGCTTCTGTCTACAATGAGCAGTTCTTC
>TRBV12-3/TRBV12-4|TRBJ1-2|-|13|-
CASRDDSSYGYTF
TGTGCCAGCAGAGACGACAGTTCCTATGGCTACACCTTC
>TRBV7-2|TRBJ1-2|-|14|TRBD1
CASSIDRGPGGYTF
TGTGCCAGCAGCATCGACAGGGGGCCGGGTGGCTACACCTTC
>TRBV2|TRBJ2-5|-|12|-
CASSSQEETQYF
TGTGCCAGCAGTTCACAAGAAGAGACCCAGTACTTC
>TRBV24-1|TRBJ2-7|-|13|-
CATSDLRGGEQYF
TGTGCCACCAGTGATTTAAGGGGCGGCGAGCAGTACTTC
>TRBV28|TRBJ2-5|-|14|-
CASKIAVGEETQYF
TGTGCCAGTAAAATAGCGGTTGGGGAAGAGACCCAGTACTTC
>TRBV15|TRBJ2-4|-|18|TRBD1
CATRTDREGSQFRNIQYF
TGTGCCACCAGAACTGACAGGGAAGGATCCCAATTCCGAAACATTCAGTACTTC
>TRBV7-8|TRBJ1-1|-|16|-
CASSLVLGQGGTEAFF
TGTGCCAGCAGCTTAGTCCTTGGGCAGGGTGGCACTGAAGCTTTCTTT
>TRBV9|TRBJ2-7|-|14|-
CASSVDSSSYEQYF
TGTGCCAGCAGCGTAGACAGCAGCTCCTACGAGCAGTACTTC
>TRBV30|TRBJ2-1|-|13|TRBD2
CAWAGLAGNEQFF
TGTGCCTGGGCGGGACTAGCGGGGAATGAGCAGTTCTTC
>TRBV29-1|TRBJ2-3|-|13|-
CSVEDSGWDTQYF
TGCAGCGTTGAAGACTCGGGGTGGGATACGCAGTATTTT
>TRBV30|TRBJ1-4|-|14|TRBD1
CAWSVRTGNEKLFF
TGTGCCTGGAGTGTACGGACAGGCAATGAAAAACTGTTTTTT
>TRBV29-1|TRBJ1-3|-|13|-
CSVEGGPGNTIYF
TGCAGCGTTGAAGGGGGGCCTGGAAACACCATATATTTT
>TRBV18|TRBJ2-7|-|15|-
CASSPTLAFPYEQYF
TGTGCCAGCTCACCAACCCTAGCGTTTCCCTACGAGCAGTACTTC
>TRBV6-2/TRBV6-3|TRBJ2-7|-|15|TRBD2
CASSYVSGGGYEQYF
TGTGCCAGCAGTTACGTTAGCGGCGGGGGCTACGAGCAGTACTTC
>TRBV19|TRBJ1-6|-|14|-
CASSMSVYNSPLHF
TGTGCCAGTAGTATGTCCGTCTATAATTCACCCCTCCACTTT
>TRBV6-5|TRBJ2-3|-|15|-
CASSTRRTFTDTQYF
TGTGCCAGCAGTACTAGACGGACTTTCACAGATACGCAGTATTTT
>TRBV5-1|TRBJ2-7|-|18|-
CASSLAQGGGEVSYEQYF
TGCGCCAGCAGCTTGGCCCAGGGTGGAGGGGAGGTCTCCTACGAGCAGTACTTC
>TRBV2|TRBJ2-1|once|12|-
CASSVQGNEQFF
TGTGCCAGCAGTGTACAGGGTAATGAGCAGTTCTTC
>TRBV5-6|TRBJ2-7|-|15|TRBD1
CASSAVGQARYEQYF
TGTGCCAGCAGCGCCGTAGGACAGGCCCGCTACGAGCAGTACTTC
>TRBV19|TRBJ2-1|once|15|TRBD2
CASSPRGNLAGEQFF
TGTGCCAGTAGTCCTAGGGGGAATCTAGCGGGTGAGCAGTTCTTC
>TRBV7-3|TRBJ2-3|-|19|TRBD2
CASSPPGTSGRAAADTQYF
TGTGCCAGCTCTCCCCCCGGTACTAGCGGGAGGGCCGCGGCAGATACGCAGTATTTT
>TRBV10-3|TRBJ1-2|-|13|TRBD1
CAIHRQGDYGYTF
TGTGCCATCCACAGACAGGGGGACTATGGCTACACCTTC
>TRBV6-1|TRBJ1-2|once|13|-
CASSEAMEVGYTF
TGTGCCAGCAGTGAGGCGATGGAGGTCGGCTACACCTTC
>TRBV7-9|TRBJ2-2|-|18|-
CASSLVESLRHNTGELFF
TGTGCCAGCAGCTTAGTCGAGTCGTTACGACATAACACCGGGGAGCTGTTTTTT
>TRBV4-3|TRBJ2-1|-|17|-
CASSQDSWPEPYNEQFF
TGCGCCAGCAGCCAAGACTCCTGGCCAGAACCGTACAATGAGCAGTTCTTC
>TRBV4-1|TRBJ1-5|-|15|-
CASTSGGRSNQPQHF
TGCGCCAGCACCAGCGGGGGGCGCAGCAATCAGCCCCAGCATTTT
>TRBV28|TRBJ1-5|-|13|TRBD1
CASEGGGPQPQHF
TGTGCCAGCGAAGGGGGCGGTCCTCAGCCCCAGCATTTT
>TRBV7-9|TRBJ2-7|few|15|-
CASSLIGGKSYEQYF
TGTGCCAGCAGCTTAATAGGCGGGAAGTCCTACGAGCAGTACTTC
>TRBV5-4|TRBJ1-1|-|16|TRBD1
CASSLGQAAQMAEAFF
TGTGCCAGCAGCTTAGGACAGGCCGCCCAGATGGCTGAAGCTTTCTTT
>TRBV11-2|TRBJ1-2|-|15|TRBD1
CASSLNRGLHYGYTF
TGTGCCAGCAGCTTGAACAGGGGGCTCCACTATGGCTACACCTTC
>TRBV19|TRBJ2-2|-|13|TRBD1
CASSLQGAGELFF
TGTGCCAGTAGTCTACAGGGGGCCGGGGAGCTGTTTTTT
>TRBV7-2|TRBJ1-1|-|14|-
CASSLSVQLGTAFF
TGTGCCAGCAGCTTATCCGTGCAGTTGGGCACAGCTTTCTTT
>TRBV27|TRBJ2-1|-|14|-
CASKVAGFHNEQFF
TGTGCCAGCAAGGTCGCGGGATTTCACAATGAGCAGTTCTTC
>TRBV5-1|TRBJ2-6|-|16|-
CASSLAGLSGANVLTF
TGCGCCAGCAGCTTGGCAGGTCTTTCTGGGGCCAACGTCCTGACTTTC
>TRBV9|TRBJ1-2|-|17|-
CASSAKGGGFRDYGYTF
TGTGCCAGCAGCGCCAAAGGGGGAGGGTTTAGGGACTATGGCTACACCTTC
>TRBV11-1|TRBJ2-1|-|15|TRBD1
CASSQDRGPYNEQFF
TGTGCCAGCAGCCAGGACAGGGGGCCCTACAATGAGCAGTTCTTC
>TRBV6-1|TRBJ1-2|-|12|TRBD1
CASSESGGAFTF
TGTGCCAGCAGTGAGTCAGGGGGCGCGTTCACCTTC
>TRBV4-3|TRBJ1-3|-|16|-
CASSLERRISGNTIYF
TGCGCCAGCAGCCTCGAACGGCGGATCTCTGGAAACACCATATATTTT
>TRBV7-2|TRBJ2-7|-|17|TRBD2
CASSLAGTSGGPYEQYF
TGTGCCAGCAGCTTAGCGGGGACTAGCGGGGGACCCTACGAGCAGTACTTC